The clone carrying this T cell receptor (beta chain) was seen more than once but under ten times. What it binds is not known. The sample belongs to a study of post-analysis software for immune sequencing data. This CDR3 region has 18 residues. The trim removed 1 base at V and 5 bases at J, leaving 11 bases unmatched. Germline V gene sequence: CDR1 LGHNA, CDR2 YNFKEQ. Unique molecular identifiers were carried by the TCR beta cDNA libraries. MiXCR, run by TCRdb on the PCR reads, gives a single entry per CDR3 protein. The sample shows 600,000 to 750,000 distinct CDR3 sequences, more than 50% of them seen only once. Whole-study findings and limits: Analysis by F measure revealed that same-batch samples clustered strongly together. Several TRBV segments were more frequent in patients than controls; TRBV5-6, TRBV5-1 and TRBV20-1 belonged to this group. Multiple sclerosis patients showed significantly lower normalized Chao1 diversity than controls did.

The clonotype was recovered from a girl aged 2 to 9 with multiple sclerosis. The rearrangement uses TRBV4-2 and TRBJ2-2; 9 nucleotides match TRBD2. The sample consisted of blood. Here the CDR3 reads CASSQGPGSGRTTGELFF. Here the CDR3 DNA reads TGTGCCAGCAGCCAAGGGCCTGGGAGCGGGAGGACAACCGGGGAGCTGTTTTTT.